This T cell receptor beta chain was sequenced in a study of blood T cell repertoires in COVID-19. Study context: Sites in the United States, Italy and Spain provided acute and convalescent COVID-19 samples. T cells, B-cell-depleted T cells, or PBMCs supplied cDNA or gDNA.

CDR3 length: 15 amino acids. J was trimmed by 3 bases and V by 3 bases; bases with no gene match: 3. The germline gives CDR1 SGDLS, CDR2 YYNGEE. As originally analysed: Amplification from reference gene primers served as the basis for estimated nucleated cell counts. Sequencing was performed with immunoSEQ multiplex PCR; in TCRdb, only in-frame clones are kept and a portion is missing. V and J calls plus clone size are reproduced from that table; the DNA served to infer D and trimming. The data contain roughly 71,000 clones, 85% of them singletons. This chain uses TRBV9 with TRBJ2-7, with 13 bases fitting TRBD2. The material sequenced was peripheral blood. The receptor was isolated from a man aged 45-65 years with acute or convalescent COVID-19. The CDR3 DNA reads TGTGCCAGCAGCGCGACTAGCGGGGGGTTCTACGAGCAGTACTTC. The encoded protein is CASSATSGGFYEQYF.